This T cell receptor (beta chain) was observed in a study of cytomegalovirus exposure and HLA in healthy donors. The overall study: An earlier analysis found around 120 million unique TCR beta sequences from about 190 million T cells. Study-level findings and limits: It is likely that the observed cluster of highly shared sequence variants was a sequencing artifact. Later analysis suggested links between common viral pathogens and several top significant clusters. A later analysis linked a missense variant in DCLRE1C to the trimming of TCR beta V and J genes.

This clone has a handful of counts. The antigen is undetermined. The V gene end was trimmed by 0 bases and the J gene end by 0 bases; junction bases not matched to a gene: 5. Germline V gene data show CDR1 as MGHRA and CDR2 as YSYEKL. The CDR3 totals 17 residues. Both 60 Vbeta primers and 13 Jbeta primers went into the PCR. Using immunoSEQ multiplex PCR, the repertoire was profiled, and TCRdb retains in-frame clones only, with some absent. The table has around 200,000 clones, roughly 87% seen once. The rearrangement joins TRBV4-1 to TRBJ1-5, with 7 bases matching TRBD1. The sequence was collected from a man aged 40-55 years in good health and CMV-seropositive. The specimen sequenced was PBMCs. For the CDR3, the DNA is TGCGCCAGCAGCCAAGAACAGGGGTTCCGTAGCAATCAGCCCCAGCATTTT. It yields the protein CASSQEQGFRSNQPQHF.